This is a list of T cell receptor beta chains from one sample in a study of OX40 agonist ivuxolimab in advanced cancers. Clones were sequenced by immunoSEQ multiplex PCR, and TCRdb holds only the in-frame ones, with some missing. The sample has 70,000 to 95,000 clones, 80% to 85% seen once. The specimen comprised CD4+ or CD8+ T cells sorted from blood, sampled in a trial of the OX40 agonist ivuxolimab. These receptors all come from an adult with an advanced solid tumor such as melanoma, head and neck, liver or kidney cancer. The CDR3 runs from the conserved cysteine through the conserved F or W. A D gene is named only where the DNA matches it firmly. Clone size is given for some rows only: seen once, a few or many times, or a class if the clone is expanded.

j_call | d_call | clone_size | v_call | cdr3_aa | cdr3_nt
TRBJ2-5 | NA | NA | TRBV2 | CASTLAKWPQYF | TGTGCCAGCACCCTGGCCAAGTGGCCCCAGTACTTC
TRBJ1-1 | TRBD1 | NA | TRBV7-8 | CASSQDRVVTEAFF | TGTGCCAGCAGCCAGGACAGGGTAGTCACTGAAGCTTTCTTT
TRBJ2-2 | TRBD2 | once | TRBV10-3 | CAIRTSGSVTGELFF | TGTGCCATCCGGACTAGCGGGTCGGTCACCGGGGAGCTGTTTTTT
TRBJ1-5 | NA | NA | TRBV30 | CAWSGGGLGQPQHF | TGTGCCTGGAGCGGCGGGGGCCTCGGTCAGCCCCAGCATTTT
TRBJ1-2 | TRBD1 | NA | TRBV7-3 | CASSQEGQSYGYTF | TGTGCCAGCAGCCAAGAGGGACAGAGCTATGGCTACACCTTC
TRBJ2-5 | NA | NA | TRBV5-1 | CASSSDATQYF | TGCGCCAGCAGCTCTGATGCTACCCAGTACTTC
TRBJ1-3 | NA | NA | TRBV5-1 | CASSLGDSGNTIYF | TGCGCCAGCAGCTTGGGCGACTCTGGAAACACCATATATTTT
TRBJ1-3 | NA | few | TRBV6-1 | CASSEPLQILNTIYF | TGTGCCAGCAGTGAACCATTACAAATCTTAAACACCATATATTTT
TRBJ2-6 | NA | few | TRBV5-8 | CASSGPGSGANVLTF | TGTGCCAGCAGCGGCCCGGGCTCTGGGGCCAACGTCCTGACTTTC
TRBJ2-7 | NA | NA | TRBV18 | CASSPNGRRSSEQYF | TGTGCCAGCTCACCAAACGGACGCCGGTCTAGCGAGCAGTACTTC
TRBJ1-6 | NA | NA | TRBV9 | CASSVGQINSPLHF | TGTGCCAGCAGCGTAGGGCAGATTAATTCACCCCTCCACTTT
TRBJ1-1 | NA | NA | TRBV5-1 | CASSARWGTEAFF | TGCGCCAGCAGTGCCCGATGGGGGACTGAAGCTTTCTTT
TRBJ1-4 | NA | NA | TRBV29-1 | CIGRFNEKLFF | TGCATCGGACGGTTTAATGAAAAACTGTTTTTT
TRBJ2-6 | NA | NA | TRBV5-4 | CASSLGISGANVLTF | TGTGCCAGCAGCTTGGGGATCTCTGGGGCCAACGTCCTGACTTTC
TRBJ2-7 | NA | NA | TRBV19 | CASSPGGYEQYF | TGTGCCAGTAGTCCCGGAGGCTACGAGCAGTACTTC
TRBJ2-4 | NA | NA | TRBV5-6 | CASINREMGHAIKNIQYF | TGTGCCAGCATCAACCGAGAGATGGGACACGCAATCAAAAACATTCAGTACTTC
TRBJ1-2 | TRBD1 | NA | TRBV7-2 | CASSLVQGGNYGYTF | TGTGCCAGCAGCTTAGTGCAGGGGGGTAACTATGGCTACACCTTC
TRBJ2-3 | TRBD2 | NA | TRBV4-2 | CASSQDLRGGLHSTDTQYF | TGTGCCAGCAGCCAAGATCTGCGGGGGGGTCTTCATAGCACAGATACGCAGTATTTT
TRBJ2-7 | TRBD1 | NA | TRBV30 | CAWGTGTATYEQYF | TGTGCCTGGGGGACCGGGACAGCCACCTACGAGCAGTACTTC
TRBJ1-3 | NA | NA | TRBV7-9 | CASSLGYGNTIYF | TGTGCCAGCAGCTTGGGGTATGGAAACACCATATATTTT
TRBJ2-1 | NA | once | TRBV18 | CASSNKGDEQFF | TGTGCCAGCTCAAACAAGGGCGATGAGCAGTTCTTC
TRBJ2-6 | TRBD1 | NA | TRBV4-2 | CASSQADRSGANVLTF | TGTGCCAGCAGCCAAGCGGACAGGTCTGGGGCCAACGTCCTGACTTTC
TRBJ2-5 | TRBD2 | once | TRBV19 | CASSGRGLGETQYF | TGTGCCAGTAGTGGAAGGGGACTAGGCGAGACCCAGTACTTC
TRBJ1-2 | NA | NA | TRBV7-2 | CASSSSNRRNSYGYTF | TGTGCCAGCAGCTCCTCAAACAGGCGGAATAGCTATGGCTACACCTTC
TRBJ2-3 | TRBD1 | NA | TRBV18 | CASSSMDRSTGLDTQYF | TGTGCCAGCTCATCTATGGACAGGTCCACAGGTCTAGATACGCAGTATTTT
TRBJ1-6 | NA | NA | TRBV7-9 | CASSLEQYNSPLHF | TGTGCCAGCAGCTTAGAACAGTATAATTCACCCCTCCACTTT
TRBJ1-2 | NA | NA | TRBV4-3 | CASSQDVQEGYTF | TGCGCCAGCAGCCAAGACGTACAGGAGGGCTACACCTTC
TRBJ2-7 | TRBD2 | NA | TRBV4-3 | CASSQGGTTLGDEQYF | TGCGCCAGCAGCCAAGGTGGGACTACCTTGGGGGACGAGCAGTACTTC
TRBJ2-3 | TRBD1 | NA | TRBV11-3 | CASSRGEGAGDTQYF | TGTGCCAGCAGCCGAGGTGAGGGGGCTGGAGATACGCAGTATTTT
TRBJ1-1 | NA | NA | TRBV2 | CATLVAEDTEAFF | TGTGCCACCTTGGTGGCTGAGGACACTGAAGCTTTCTTT
TRBJ2-3 | NA | NA | TRBV6-5 | CASSNTQGGTQYF | TGTGCCAGCAGTAACACGCAAGGGGGTACGCAGTATTTT
TRBJ1-1 | TRBD1 | once | TRBV11-2 | CASSLVLGQGRRDTEAFF | TGTGCCAGCAGCTTAGTTTTAGGACAGGGAAGGAGGGACACTGAAGCTTTCTTT
TRBJ2-2 | TRBD1 | NA | TRBV2 | CASRQGVAGELFF | TGTGCCAGCAGACAGGGGGTCGCCGGGGAGCTGTTTTTT
TRBJ2-2 | TRBD2 | NA | TRBV5-1 | CASSLRPGGGTGELFF | TGCGCCAGCAGCTTGCGACCGGGGGGTGGCACCGGGGAGCTGTTTTTT
TRBJ2-3 | TRBD1 | NA | TRBV28 | CASSPSGGGTDTQYF | TGTGCCAGCAGTCCATCAGGGGGCGGCACAGATACGCAGTATTTT
TRBJ2-3 | TRBD2 | NA | TRBV7-9 | CASSSRLAGGARSTDTQYF | TGTGCCAGCAGCTCTCGACTAGCGGGGGGGGCCCGTAGCACAGATACGCAGTATTTT
TRBJ2-4 | TRBD2 | NA | TRBV7-2 | CALGLAENIQYF | TGTGCCCTCGGGCTAGCGGAAAACATTCAGTACTTC
TRBJ2-3 | NA | NA | TRBV28 | CASRAPTDTQYF | TGTGCCAGTAGGGCCCCCACAGATACGCAGTATTTT
TRBJ1-1 | NA | NA | TRBV7-6 | CASSLEQGAEAFF | TGTGCCAGCAGCTTAGAACAAGGCGCTGAAGCTTTCTTT
TRBJ2-2 | NA | NA | TRBV11-3 | CASSLGGADTGELFF | TGTGCCAGCAGCTTGGGGGGGGCGGACACCGGGGAGCTGTTTTTT
TRBJ1-6 | NA | NA | TRBV14 | CASSPRSGSGSPLHF | TGTGCCAGCAGCCCAAGATCTGGGTCCGGGTCACCCCTCCACTTT
TRBJ1-2 | NA | NA | TRBV5-6 | CASSLLGAGVGYTF | TGTGCCAGCAGCTTGTTAGGGGCAGGCGTGGGCTACACCTTC
TRBJ1-6 | NA | once | TRBV6-5 | CASSYRAEDYNSPLHF | TGTGCCAGCAGTTACAGGGCGGAGGATTATAATTCACCCCTCCACTTT
TRBJ1-6 | NA | NA | TRBV19 | CASSIDHARGSPLHF | TGTGCCAGTAGTATAGATCACGCCCGGGGCTCACCCCTCCACTTT
TRBJ1-2 | TRBD1 | NA | TRBV6-1 | CASSEALGQGAWDGYTF | TGTGCCAGCAGTGAAGCCCTGGGGCAGGGGGCTTGGGATGGCTACACCTTC
TRBJ2-7 | NA | NA | TRBV7-8 | CASRHRGASDEQYF | TGTGCCAGCCGACACCGGGGGGCTAGCGACGAGCAGTACTTC
TRBJ2-5 | TRBD1 | NA | TRBV7-3 | CASSIMGRGQETQYF | TGTGCCAGCAGCATAATGGGCAGGGGGCAGGAGACCCAGTACTTC
TRBJ2-7 | NA | NA | TRBV28 | CASRGLAGTIMYEQYF | TGTGCCAGCAGGGGGCTGGCGGGAACTATTATGTACGAGCAGTACTTC
TRBJ1-6 | NA | NA | TRBV7-3 | CASSQDPAGTPLHF | TGTGCCAGCAGCCAGGACCCCGCGGGGACACCCCTCCACTTT
TRBJ2-6 | NA | NA | TRBV7-2 | CASILTVSGANVLTF | TGTGCCAGCATCCTAACCGTCTCTGGGGCCAACGTCCTGACTTTC
TRBJ1-5 | NA | NA | TRBV7-2 | CASSPRRRQPQHF | TGTGCCAGCAGCCCCCGCCGGCGTCAGCCCCAGCATTTT
TRBJ2-5 | NA | NA | TRBV2 | CASSDGLGEETQYF | TGTGCCAGCAGTGACGGACTGGGGGAAGAGACCCAGTACTTC
TRBJ1-6 | TRBD1 | NA | TRBV11-1 | CASSLEDWTGSSSPLHF | TGTGCCAGCAGCTTAGAGGATTGGACAGGGTCGAGTTCACCCCTCCACTTT
TRBJ1-2 | NA | once | TRBV7-2 | CASSLGLRNYGYTF | TGTGCCAGCAGCTTAGGACTCAGAAACTATGGCTACACCTTC
TRBJ2-1 | NA | NA | TRBV7-2 | CASSLGRWPGANEQFF | TGTGCCAGCAGCTTAGGACGGTGGCCAGGCGCCAATGAGCAGTTCTTC